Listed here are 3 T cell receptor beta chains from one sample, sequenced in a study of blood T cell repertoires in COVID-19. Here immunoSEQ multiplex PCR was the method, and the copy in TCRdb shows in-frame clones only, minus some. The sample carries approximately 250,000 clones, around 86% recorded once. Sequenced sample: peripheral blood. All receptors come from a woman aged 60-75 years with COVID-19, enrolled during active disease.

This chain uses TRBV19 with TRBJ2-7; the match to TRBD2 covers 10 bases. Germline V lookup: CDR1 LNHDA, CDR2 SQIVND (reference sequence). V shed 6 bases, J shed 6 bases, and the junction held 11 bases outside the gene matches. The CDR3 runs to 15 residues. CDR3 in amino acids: CASSISSGRASEQYF. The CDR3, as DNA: TGTGCCAGTAGCATTAGCAGCGGGAGGGCCAGCGAGCAGTACTTC.

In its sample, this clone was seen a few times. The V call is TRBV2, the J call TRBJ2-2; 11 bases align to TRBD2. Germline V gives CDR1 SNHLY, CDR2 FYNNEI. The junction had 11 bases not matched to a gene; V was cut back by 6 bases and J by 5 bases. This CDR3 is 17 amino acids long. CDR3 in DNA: TGTGCCAGCAGGTGGGGTCTAGCGGGAGGAGGGACCGGGGAGCTGTTTTTT. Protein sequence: CASRWGLAGGGTGELFF.

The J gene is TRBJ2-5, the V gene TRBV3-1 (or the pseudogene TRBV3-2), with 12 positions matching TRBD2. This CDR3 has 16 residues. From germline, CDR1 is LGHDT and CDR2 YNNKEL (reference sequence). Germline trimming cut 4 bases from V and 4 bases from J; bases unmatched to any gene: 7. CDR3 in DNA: TGTGCCAGCAGCCCGACTAGCGGGAGTTTTGGAGAGACCCAGTACTTC. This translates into CASSPTSGSFGETQYF.